The 27 T cell receptor beta chains presented below share a single source sample, sequenced in a study of OX40 agonist ivuxolimab in advanced cancers. Library creation used the immunoSEQ multiplex PCR assay. TCRdb retrieved this table from immuneACCESS and kept in-frame rearrangements only. Not all clones are present; in checked studies, unresolved V genes account for under half, and no reason is known for the remainder. For this sample the table gives around 35,000 clones, of which 80% to 85% were detected only once. Jointly, the top ten make up approximately 1.3% of the sample. The sample consisted of CD4+ or CD8+ T cells sorted from blood, taken in a trial of the OX40 agonist ivuxolimab. Every receptor here comes from an adult with an advanced solid tumor such as melanoma, head and neck, liver or kidney cancer.

A remark on this clone: Different DNA sequences within this sample yield the same CDR3. V gene TRBV10-3 combines with J gene TRBJ1-5, with 8 bases lining up with TRBD1. Trimming removed 2 bases from V and 3 bases from J; junction bases left unmatched: 0. This CDR3 spans 14 amino acids. The V gene's germline CDR1 is ENHRY and CDR2 SYGVKD. The CDR3: CAISEQGANQPQHF. The CDR3 coding sequence is TGTGCCATCAGTGAGCAGGGGGCCAATCAGCCCCAGCATTTT.

The rearrangement links TRBV5-4 to TRBJ1-5, with D tentatively TRBD1 (6 bases). The CDR3 totals 13 residues. Trimming removed 4 bases at V and 3 bases at J, with 8 bases between. In germline, CDR1 is SGHNT, CDR2 YYREEE (reference sequence). CDR3 sequence: CASSRDTNQPQHF. The CDR3 DNA is TGTGCCAGCAGCCGGGACACCAATCAGCCCCAGCATTTT.

The rearrangement joins TRBV15 to TRBJ2-3; D perhaps matches TRBD2 (6 bases). Germline V lookup: CDR1 LNHNV, CDR2 YYDKDF (reference sequence). The CDR3 is 18 amino acids. The germline V and J ends were trimmed by 2 bases and 2 bases, with 20 bases remaining between them. The CDR3 sequence is CATSRLPPAGGTTDTQYF. In DNA, the CDR3 is TGTGCCACCAGCAGACTTCCTCCCGCCGGGGGAACCACAGATACGCAGTATTTT.

The chain carries TRBV7-6 and TRBJ1-6; 7 bases map to TRBD1. The trim removed 4 bases at V and 10 bases at J, leaving 10 bases unmatched. Germline CDR1 is SGHVS and CDR2 is FNYEAQ. The length of the CDR3 is 15 residues. This CDR3 is CASSSGGQGDSPLHF. The CDR3 DNA reads as TGTGCCAGCAGCTCAGGAGGCCAGGGGGACTCACCCCTCCACTTT.

The rearrangement links TRBV5-1 to TRBJ2-2; perhaps TRBD1 as D (6 bases). The CDR3 is 15 amino acids. Germline CDR1 is SGHRS and CDR2 is YFSETQ. Trimming removed 2 bases from V and 6 bases from J, with 14 bases in between. Written as DNA, the CDR3 is TGCGCCAGCAGCTTAAATCCAGGGGAAGCCGGGGAGCTGTTTTTT. It codes for CASSLNPGEAGELFF.

This clone appeared once. The chain is built from TRBV5-4 and TRBJ2-2, with D perhaps TRBD1 or TRBD2 (5 bases each). The CDR3 is 16 residues long. Trimming shortened V by 0 bases and J by 6 bases, and 15 bases separated the two germline ends. Germline V gives CDR1 SGHNT, CDR2 YYREEE (reference sequence). DNA for the CDR3: TGTGCCAGCAGCTTGGCGGCAGGGTTTAGCGCCGGGGAGCTGTTTTTT. Translation gives CASSLAAGFSAGELFF.

The chain links TRBV19 to TRBJ2-2; 7 positions match TRBD2. Germline assignment: CDR1 LNHDA and CDR2 SQIVND (reference sequence). The V gene end was trimmed by 6 bases and the J gene end by 1 base; junction bases not matched to a gene: 11. This CDR3 region has 17 residues. The CDR3 protein is CASSTEEGLENTGELFF. For the CDR3, the DNA is TGTGCCAGTAGCACAGAGGAAGGACTAGAGAACACCGGGGAGCTGTTTTTT.

The rearrangement links TRBV11-2 to TRBJ2-2; D remains ambiguous. V lost 0 bases, J lost 3 bases, and 11 bases lay in between. CDR1 is SGHAT, CDR2 FQNNGV, per germline. The CDR3 length is 16 residues. CDR3 loop: CASSLDQWFYTGELFF. The CDR3 DNA is TGTGCCAGCAGCTTAGATCAATGGTTCTACACCGGGGAGCTGTTTTTT.

V gene TRBV7-2 combines with J gene TRBJ2-7; D may correspond to TRBD1 or TRBD2 (5 bases each). This CDR3 comprises 15 residues. CDR1 is SGHTA and CDR2 is FQGNSA in the germline V gene. Trimming took off 7 bases at V and 7 bases at J, with 23 bases between the two ends. Here the CDR3 DNA reads TGTGCCAGCACCATTGAGGGGAACAACTTGAGGGAGCAGTACTTC. Amino acid sequence: CASTIEGNNLREQYF.

V is TRBV18 and J is TRBJ1-5, with D tentatively TRBD1 (5 bases). Trimming took 0 bases from V and 4 from J, leaving 10 bases between them. Germline-derived CDR1 and CDR2 are KGHSH and LQKENI. The length of the CDR3 is 15 residues. CDR3 region: CASSPPMQGNQPQHF. Written as DNA, the CDR3 is TGTGCCAGCTCACCACCGATGCAGGGTAATCAGCCCCAGCATTTT.

This clone turned up a few times. The CDR3: CASSEIRTVDSPLHF. The DNA of the CDR3 is TGTGCCAGCAGTGAAATAAGGACAGTCGATTCACCCCTCCACTTT. This chain links TRBV6-1 with TRBJ1-6, with D perhaps TRBD1 (6 bases). Germline CDR1 reads MNHNS; CDR2 reads SASEGT. The CDR3 totals 15 residues. V was cut by 2 bases and J by 8 bases, with 13 bases left in between.

This sequence joins TRBV10-3 and TRBJ2-5; 10 bases map to TRBD1. Per the germline V gene, CDR1 is ENHRY and CDR2 is SYGVKD. The junction had 2 bases not matched to a gene; V was cut back by 0 bases and J by 4 bases. This CDR3 spans 15 amino acids. This CDR3 reads CAISESRDRGETQYF. The CDR3 DNA reads as TGTGCCATCAGTGAGTCGAGGGACAGGGGAGAGACCCAGTACTTC.

The gene calls are TRBV19 and TRBJ1-1; D ambiguous. This CDR3 contains 16 residues. The V end lost 5 bases, the J end lost 0 bases, and 16 bases lay between the germline ends. Germline V CDR1 and CDR2: LNHDA, SQIVND (reference sequence). CDR3 residues: CASSPDTGRMNTEAFF. For the CDR3, the DNA is TGTGCCAGTAGTCCCGATACGGGCAGAATGAACACTGAAGCTTTCTTT.

This chain connects TRBV10-3 to TRBJ1-2, with 9 bases lining up with TRBD1. There are 12 residues in the CDR3. V gave up 6 bases and J gave up 8 bases; unmatched junction bases: 4. Germline V CDR1 and CDR2: ENHRY, SYGVKD. The CDR3 DNA reads TGTGCCATCAGCCGGACAGGGGACGGCTACACCTTC. Amino acids: CAISRTGDGYTF.

The rearrangement links TRBV7-2 to TRBJ2-4, with D tentatively TRBD2 (6 bases). The V gene lost 5 bases and the J gene lost 8 bases, with 19 bases spanning the gap. The CDR3 extends over 15 amino acids. Germline V lookup: CDR1 SGHTA, CDR2 FQGNSA. CDR3 protein: CASSHGTFRGDIQYF. The CDR3 region has the DNA TGTGCCAGCAGCCATGGGACTTTTCGGGGTGACATTCAGTACTTC. Based on the CDR3 plus reference TRBV7-2 and TRBJ2-4, the full variable domain is GAGVSQSPSNKVTEKGKDVELRCDPISGHTALYWYRQSLGQGLEFLIYFQGNSAPDKSGLPSDRFSAERTGGSVSTLTIQRTQQEDSAVYLCASSHGTFRGDIQYFGAGTRLSVL.

The V call is TRBV28, the J call TRBJ2-5; 9 bases agree with TRBD2. Germline-derived CDR1 and CDR2 are MDHEN and SYDVKM. Losses at the gene ends were 2 bases for V and 2 bases for J; bases not matched to a gene: 3. The CDR3 consists of 15 residues. The CDR3 loop reads CASSLLAGRQETQYF. As DNA, the CDR3 is TGTGCCAGCAGTTTACTAGCGGGACGTCAAGAGACCCAGTACTTC.

The chain couples TRBV5-1 to TRBJ2-7; 9 nucleotides line up with TRBD1. The CDR3 is 14 residues long. The germline V gene has CDR1 SGHRS and CDR2 YFSETQ. V gave up 4 bases and J gave up 5 bases; unmatched junction bases: 7. DNA for the CDR3: TGCGCCAGCAGCCACGGGACAGGGAGAAACGAGCAGTACTTC. It translates to CASSHGTGRNEQYF.

The chain carries TRBV5-4 and TRBJ2-5; 10 positions match TRBD2. Germline V lookup: CDR1 SGHNT, CDR2 YYREEE (reference sequence). The length of the CDR3 is 18 residues. The junction had 17 bases not matched to a gene; V was cut back by 2 bases and J by 7 bases. CDR3 sequence reads: CASSFHVLAGASAGTQYF. The CDR3 DNA reads as TGTGCCAGCAGCTTTCACGTTCTAGCGGGAGCCTCCGCGGGGACCCAGTACTTC.

This rearrangement joins TRBV28 to TRBJ2-7; D remains ambiguous. CDR1 and CDR2 from the germline V gene are MDHEN and SYDVKM. V was trimmed by 2 bases and J by 2 bases, leaving 10 bases between them. The CDR3 loop spans 14 amino acids. CDR3 in DNA: TGTGCCAGCAGTTTAGGCGTACCAACCTACGAGCAGTACTTC. It is translated as CASSLGVPTYEQYF.

This rearrangement joins TRBV7-2 to TRBJ2-7; 10 bases match TRBD2. From germline, CDR1 is SGHTA and CDR2 FQGNSA. The V gene end was trimmed by 1 base and the J gene end by 6 bases; junction bases not matched to a gene: 9. The CDR3 is made up of 16 amino acids. The CDR3 region is CASSLGSTSGQSEQYF. CDR3 in DNA: TGTGCCAGCAGCTTAGGGTCGACTAGCGGGCAGAGCGAGCAGTACTTC.

The sample holds a few counts of this clone. The chain uses TRBV9 and TRBJ1-5, with D unresolved. The germline V gene encodes CDR1 SGDLS and CDR2 YYNGEE. CDR3 size: 13 residues. The V end lost 0 bases, the J end lost 4 bases, and 5 bases lay between the germline ends. CDR3 sequence (DNA): TGTGCCAGCAGCGTAGCTGCGAATCAGCCCCAGCATTTT. Its protein product is CASSVAANQPQHF.

The gene calls are TRBV15 and TRBJ2-1, with TRBD1 as a possible D gene (5 bases). The CDR3 totals 15 residues. Germline V gene data show CDR1 as LNHNV and CDR2 as YYDKDF (reference sequence). V gave up 0 bases and J gave up 6 bases, with 12 bases separating them. CDR3 in amino acids: CATSRDRWTTNEQFF. CDR3 sequence (DNA): TGTGCCACCAGCAGAGATAGGTGGACAACCAATGAGCAGTTCTTC.

The chain has TRBV5-1 and TRBJ2-7; maybe TRBD2 (7 bases). V gave up 4 bases and J gave up 1 base, with 18 bases separating them. This CDR3 is 16 amino acids long. Germline CDR1 and CDR2: SGHRS and YFSETQ. The CDR3 DNA reads as TGCGCCAGCAGCCCGACCGCGGGGGCAGGTTCCTACGAGCAGTACTTC. It is translated as CASSPTAGAGSYEQYF.

The genes are TRBV5-1 and TRBJ2-1, with TRBD2 matching over 14 bases. The germline gives CDR1 SGHRS, CDR2 YFSETQ. Trimming took 4 bases from V and 8 from J; bases not matched to a gene: 8. CDR3 size: 16 residues. The CDR3 is CASSLKTSGRADEQFF. CDR3 in DNA: TGCGCCAGCAGCCTGAAGACTAGCGGGAGGGCAGATGAGCAGTTCTTC.

The chain uses TRBV5-1 and TRBJ2-1; D is possibly TRBD1 (6 bases). Germline assignment: CDR1 SGHRS and CDR2 YFSETQ. The CDR3 is 13 residues long. V lost 2 bases, J lost 8 bases, and 11 bases lay in between. In DNA, the CDR3 is TGCGCCAGCAGCTTCACAGGGTGGCATGAGCAGTTCTTC. It is translated as CASSFTGWHEQFF.

V is TRBV6-5 and J is TRBJ1-1; D perhaps matches TRBD1 (5 bases). The CDR3 contains 14 residues. Trimming pared 2 bases from V and 1 base from J, leaving 8 bases between. CDR1 and CDR2 from the germline V gene are MNHEY and SVGAGI. In DNA, the CDR3 is TGTGCCAGCAGTTACCTCGGGGGGAACACTGAAGCTTTCTTT. As protein: CASSYLGGNTEAFF.

The chain joins TRBV5-3 to TRBJ2-3, with TRBD1 matching over 7 bases. TRBV5-3 is given ORF status, its function remaining uncertain. This CDR3 has 20 amino acids. The ends lost 0 bases at V and 2 bases at J; junction bases unmatched: 18. CDR3 nucleotide sequence: TGTGCCAGAAGCTTGGTCTACTATCGAGGGACAGCCTCCAACACAGATACGCAGTATTTT. It specifies CARSLVYYRGTASNTDTQYF.